A selection of T cell receptor beta chains follows, all from one sample in a study of cytomegalovirus exposure and HLA in healthy donors. TCRdb's table, derived via immunoSEQ multiplex PCR, lists solely in-frame clones and lacks some. The sample records a few hundred thousand clones, around 80% being singletons. Input material: PBMCs. The receptor source for this set is a man aged 25 to 40 in good health and CMV-seronegative. Each CDR3 is given with its conserved first and last residue. Each record gives: clone size, V gene, D gene, J gene, CDR3 protein, CDR3 DNA. A D gene is named only where the DNA matches it firmly. Rows may omit the clone size; those that give it use once, few, many or a size class.

>few|TRBV5-1|.|TRBJ2-2
CASSFETPNTGELFF
TGCGCCAGCAGCTTCGAGACACCGAACACCGGGGAGCTGTTTTTT
>.|TRBV4-2|TRBD2|TRBJ2-1
CASSQAASGGGGGQFF
TGTGCCAGCAGCCAAGCGGCTAGCGGGGGCGGGGGGGGGCAGTTCTTC
>.|TRBV7-9|.|TRBJ2-7
CASSLAGGPGEQYF
TGTGCCAGCAGCTTAGCGGGGGGGCCGGGGGAGCAGTACTTC
>.|TRBV5-1|TRBD2|TRBJ2-7
CASSLKAGVYSYEQYF
TGCGCCAGCAGCTTAAAAGCGGGGGTTTACTCCTACGAGCAGTACTTC
>.|TRBV7-2|.|TRBJ2-7
CASSLVGGRDYEQYF
TGTGCCAGCAGCTTAGTTGGGGGCCGGGACTACGAGCAGTACTTC
>.|TRBV4-1|TRBD1|TRBJ1-3
CASSQGPQGARGNTIYF
TGCGCCAGCAGCCAAGGCCCCCAGGGGGCGAGGGGAAACACCATATATTTT
>.|TRBV5-8|TRBD2|TRBJ2-7
CASSSYQLTSGGAGEQYF
TGTGCCAGCAGCTCGTACCAACTGACTAGCGGGGGGGCGGGCGAGCAGTACTTC
>.|TRBV7-5|.|TRBJ2-7
CARSALWDSHNYEQYF
TGTGCCAGAAGCGCCTTATGGGACAGCCATAACTACGAGCAGTACTTC
>.|TRBV18|TRBD1|TRBJ2-3
CASSPTGTGITDTQYF
TGTGCCAGCTCACCAACCGGGACAGGGATCACAGATACGCAGTATTTT
>.|TRBV7-9|.|TRBJ2-2
CASSLSPRTGELFF
TGTGCCAGCAGCTTATCCCCTCGGACCGGGGAGCTGTTTTTT
>.|TRBV13|TRBD1|TRBJ1-2
CASSERDRGPLPYGYTF
TGTGCCAGCAGCGAAAGAGACAGGGGGCCGCTCCCGTATGGCTACACCTTC
>few|TRBV18|TRBD1|TRBJ2-3
CASSRGTGASSTDTQYF
TGTGCCAGCTCACGAGGGACAGGCGCTTCCTCAACAGATACGCAGTATTTT
>few|TRBV2|TRBD1|TRBJ1-1
CASSAGQGTTEAFF
TGTGCCAGCAGTGCGGGACAGGGGACCACTGAAGCTTTCTTT
>.|TRBV14|.|TRBJ1-2
CASSQIRAGIGGYTF
TGTGCCAGCAGCCAAATCCGGGCAGGGATAGGTGGCTACACCTTC
>.|TRBV6-1|.|TRBJ1-2
CASSVEGRGNYGYTF
TGTGCCAGCAGTGTTGAAGGGAGGGGGAACTATGGCTACACCTTC
>.|TRBV2|TRBD2|TRBJ2-3
CASGTSGTDTQYF
TGTGCCAGCGGGACTAGCGGCACAGATACGCAGTATTTT
>.|TRBV5-3|.|TRBJ2-5
CARSWAEGKETQYF
TGTGCCAGAAGCTGGGCGGAGGGGAAAGAGACCCAGTACTTC
>.|TRBV19|TRBD2|TRBJ2-5
CASGGAETQYF
TGTGCCAGCGGGGGGGCTGAGACCCAGTACTTC
>.|TRBV27|.|TRBJ2-2
CASGYRVNTGELFF
TGTGCCAGCGGCTACAGGGTGAACACCGGGGAGCTGTTTTTT
>.|TRBV28|TRBD1|TRBJ2-7
CASSRQGAPSYEQYF
TGTGCCAGCAGTCGGCAGGGGGCGCCGTCCTACGAGCAGTACTTC
>.|TRBV4-1|.|TRBJ2-1
CASSQIGMGGDEQFF
TGCGCCAGCAGCCAAATAGGTATGGGCGGGGATGAGCAGTTCTTC
>.|TRBV28|.|TRBJ2-5
CASSSDMGQETQYF
TGTGCCAGCAGTTCGGACATGGGCCAAGAGACCCAGTACTTC
>few|TRBV6-1|TRBD2|TRBJ2-5
CASSPTERGQETQYF
TGTGCCAGCAGCCCCACCGAGCGGGGTCAAGAGACCCAGTACTTC
>.|TRBV6-6|TRBD1|TRBJ2-2
CASSFYGQVGGELFF
TGTGCCAGCAGTTTCTACGGACAGGTCGGGGGGGAGCTGTTTTTT
>.|TRBV6-4|TRBD2|TRBJ2-1
CASSEKASGYNEQFF
TGTGCCAGCAGTGAAAAGGCTAGCGGATACAATGAGCAGTTCTTC
>.|TRBV5-4|TRBD2|TRBJ2-1
CASSRTSNQAYNEQFF
TGTGCCAGCAGCCGGACTAGCAACCAAGCCTACAATGAGCAGTTCTTC
>.|TRBV5-1|.|TRBJ1-1
CASSLGNRVATEAFF
TGCGCCAGCAGCTTGGGTAACAGGGTGGCCACTGAAGCTTTCTTT
>.|TRBV27|.|TRBJ2-3
CASGEPFTDTQYF
TGTGCCAGTGGGGAGCCATTCACAGATACGCAGTATTTT
>.|TRBV4-3|.|TRBJ1-1
CASSQVVAGLNTEAFF
TGCGCCAGCAGCCAAGTAGTGGCAGGGTTGAACACTGAAGCTTTCTTT
>few|TRBV6-6|.|TRBJ1-5
CASSYSDEAQHF
TGTGCCAGCAGTTACTCGGATGAGGCCCAGCATTTT
>few|TRBV5-1|TRBD1|TRBJ1-1
CASSPTGIPEAFF
TGCGCCAGCAGCCCGACAGGGATCCCTGAAGCTTTCTTT
>.|TRBV7-9|TRBD2|TRBJ2-3
CASSLVAGLSTDTQYF
TGTGCCAGCAGCTTAGTAGCGGGGTTAAGCACAGATACGCAGTATTTT
>.|TRBV29-1|TRBD2|TRBJ2-1
CSVETSGGGFF
TGCAGCGTTGAGACTAGCGGGGGTGGGTTCTTC
>.|TRBV7-9|.|TRBJ1-2
CASSSGAVSYTF
TGTGCCAGCTCGTCAGGGGCGGTAAGCTACACCTTC
>.|TRBV7-8|TRBD1|TRBJ2-7
CASTHQGGTGIHEQYF
TGTGCCAGCACCCACCAGGGGGGGACAGGGATTCACGAGCAGTACTTC
>.|TRBV28|TRBD1|TRBJ2-2
CASSLFSDRGTGELFF
TGTGCCAGCAGTTTATTTTCGGACAGGGGCACCGGGGAGCTGTTTTTT
>.|TRBV2|.|TRBJ2-7
CASSEEGPYEQYF
TGTGCCAGCAGTGAGGAGGGCCCCTACGAGCAGTACTTC
>.|TRBV6-5|.|TRBJ2-2
CASSVVAGELFF
TGTGCCAGCAGTGTAGTCGCCGGGGAGCTGTTTTTT
>.|TRBV4-2|.|TRBJ1-1
CASSHDRGATEAFF
TGTGCCAGCAGTCACGACCGGGGGGCCACTGAAGCTTTCTTT
>once|TRBV4-2|.|TRBJ2-7
CASSQAAVPISYEQYF
TGTGCCAGCAGCCAAGCTGCAGTCCCGATCTCCTACGAGCAGTACTTC
>.|TRBV19|TRBD2|TRBJ2-2
CASSIDLAGGNTGELFF
TGTGCCAGTAGTATAGATCTAGCGGGGGGGAACACCGGGGAGCTGTTTTTT
>few|TRBV6-1|TRBD1|TRBJ1-2
CASGRTGFYGYTF
TGTGCCAGCGGCCGGACAGGGTTCTATGGCTACACCTTC
>few|TRBV6-1|TRBD2|TRBJ2-7
CASSEYLLAGVYEQYF
TGTGCCAGCAGTGAATACCTCCTAGCGGGGGTGTACGAGCAGTACTTC
>.|TRBV15|TRBD2|TRBJ2-7
CATSRALLSGGAYEQYF
TGTGCCACCAGCAGAGCCCTTCTTAGCGGGGGGGCTTACGAGCAGTACTTC
>.|TRBV5-5|.|TRBJ1-2
CASSLDRVNYGYTF
TGTGCCAGCAGCTTGGACAGGGTGAACTATGGCTACACCTTC
>.|TRBV2|TRBD2|TRBJ2-7
CASSGSLSGGSSSYEQYF
TGTGCCAGCAGTGGCTCTCTTAGCGGGGGGTCCTCCTCCTACGAGCAGTACTTC
>.|TRBV5-8|.|TRBJ1-6
CASSLGHLNSPLHF
TGTGCCAGCAGCTTGGGACATCTGAATTCACCCCTCCACTTT